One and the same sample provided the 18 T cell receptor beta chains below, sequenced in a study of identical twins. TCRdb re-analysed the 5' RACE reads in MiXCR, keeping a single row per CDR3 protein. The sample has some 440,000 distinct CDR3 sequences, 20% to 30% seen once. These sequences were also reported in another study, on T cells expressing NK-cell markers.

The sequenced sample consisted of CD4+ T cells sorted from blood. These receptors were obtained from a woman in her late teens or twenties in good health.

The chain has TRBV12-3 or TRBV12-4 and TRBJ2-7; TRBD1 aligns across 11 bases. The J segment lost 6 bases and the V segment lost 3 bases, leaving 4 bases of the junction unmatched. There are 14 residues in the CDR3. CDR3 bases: TGTGCCAGCAGTTTCAAGGACAGGGGGCTCGAGCAGTACTTC. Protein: CASSFKDRGLEQYF.

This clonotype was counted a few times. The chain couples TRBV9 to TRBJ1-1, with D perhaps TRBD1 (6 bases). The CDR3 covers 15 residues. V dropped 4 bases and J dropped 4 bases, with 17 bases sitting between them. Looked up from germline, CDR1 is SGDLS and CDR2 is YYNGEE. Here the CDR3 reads CASSSSGGLGTEAFF. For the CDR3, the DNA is TGTGCCAGCAGCTCCTCTGGGGGGCTAGGCACTGAAGCTTTCTTT.

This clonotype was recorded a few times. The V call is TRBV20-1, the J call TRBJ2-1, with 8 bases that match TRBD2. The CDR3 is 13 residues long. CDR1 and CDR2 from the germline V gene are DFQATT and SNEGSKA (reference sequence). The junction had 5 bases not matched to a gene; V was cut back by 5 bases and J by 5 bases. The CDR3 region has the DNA TGCAGTGCTGGATTACTAGCGGACAATGAGCAGTTCTTC. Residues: CSAGLLADNEQFF.

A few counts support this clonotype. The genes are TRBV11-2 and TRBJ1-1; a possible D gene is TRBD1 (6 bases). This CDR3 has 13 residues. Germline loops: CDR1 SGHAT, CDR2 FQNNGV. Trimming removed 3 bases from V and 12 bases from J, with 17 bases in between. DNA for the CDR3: TGTGCCAGCAGCTTCTTAGGGGGGAATCCGACTTTCTTT. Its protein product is CASSFLGGNPTFF.

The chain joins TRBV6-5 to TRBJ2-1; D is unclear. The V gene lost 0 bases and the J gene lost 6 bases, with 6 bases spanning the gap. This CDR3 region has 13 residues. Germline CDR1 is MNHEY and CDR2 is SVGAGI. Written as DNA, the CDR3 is TGTGCCAGCAGTTACTCGATTCTCAATGAGCAGTTCTTC. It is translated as CASSYSILNEQFF.

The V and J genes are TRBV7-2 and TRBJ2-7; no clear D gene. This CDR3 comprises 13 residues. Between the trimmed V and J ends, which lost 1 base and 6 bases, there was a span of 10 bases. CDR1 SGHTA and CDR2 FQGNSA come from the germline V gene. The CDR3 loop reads CASSLGPNTEQYF. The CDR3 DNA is TGTGCCAGCAGCTTAGGGCCTAATACCGAGCAGTACTTC.

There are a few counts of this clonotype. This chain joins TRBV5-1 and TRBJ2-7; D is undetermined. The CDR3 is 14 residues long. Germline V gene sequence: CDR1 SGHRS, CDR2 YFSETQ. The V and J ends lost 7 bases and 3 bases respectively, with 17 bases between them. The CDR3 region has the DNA TGCGCCAGCGGTTTTGGGCAGACCTTCTACGAGCAGTACTTC. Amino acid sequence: CASGFGQTFYEQYF.

The CDR3: CASSFNGRQYF. The CDR3 coding sequence is TGCGCCAGCAGCTTTAACGGACGGCAGTACTTC. The chain uses TRBV5-1 and TRBJ2-7; D is unclear. Trimming removed 2 bases at V and 9 bases at J, with 9 bases between. The CDR3 extends over 11 amino acids. Looked up from germline, CDR1 is SGHRS and CDR2 is YFSETQ.

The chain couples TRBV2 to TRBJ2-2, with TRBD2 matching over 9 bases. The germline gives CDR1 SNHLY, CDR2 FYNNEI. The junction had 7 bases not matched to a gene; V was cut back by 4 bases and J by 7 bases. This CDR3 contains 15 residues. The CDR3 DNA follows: TGTGCCAGCAGTGGGGCTAGCGGGGTTAACGGGGAGCTGTTTTTT. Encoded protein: CASSGASGVNGELFF.

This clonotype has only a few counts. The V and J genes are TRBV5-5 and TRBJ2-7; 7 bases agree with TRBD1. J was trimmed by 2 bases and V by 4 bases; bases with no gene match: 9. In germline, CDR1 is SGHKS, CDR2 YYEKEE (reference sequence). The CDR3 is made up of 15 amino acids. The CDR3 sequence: CASSGNSGTAYEQYF. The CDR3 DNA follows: TGTGCCAGCAGCGGAAATTCCGGGACAGCCTACGAGCAGTACTTC.

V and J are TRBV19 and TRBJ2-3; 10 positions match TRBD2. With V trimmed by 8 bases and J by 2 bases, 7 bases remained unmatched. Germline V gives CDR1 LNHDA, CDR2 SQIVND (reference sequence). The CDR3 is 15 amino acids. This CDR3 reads CASCPSGGNTDTQYF. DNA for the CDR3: TGTGCCAGTTGCCCTAGCGGGGGAAACACAGATACGCAGTATTTT.

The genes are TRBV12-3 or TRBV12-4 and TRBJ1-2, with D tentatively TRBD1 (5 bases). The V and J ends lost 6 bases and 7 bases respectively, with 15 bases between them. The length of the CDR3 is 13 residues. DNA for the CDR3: TGTGCCAGCAGGGAAGGAGGGGTGGCTGGCTACACCTTC. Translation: CASREGGVAGYTF.

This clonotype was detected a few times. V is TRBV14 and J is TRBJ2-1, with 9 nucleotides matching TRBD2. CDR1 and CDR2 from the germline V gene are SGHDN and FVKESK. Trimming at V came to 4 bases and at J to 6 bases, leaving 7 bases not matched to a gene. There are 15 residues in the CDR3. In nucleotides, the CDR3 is TGTGCCAGCAGCCCGATAGCGGGAGCCTTCAATGAGCAGTTCTTC. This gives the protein CASSPIAGAFNEQFF.

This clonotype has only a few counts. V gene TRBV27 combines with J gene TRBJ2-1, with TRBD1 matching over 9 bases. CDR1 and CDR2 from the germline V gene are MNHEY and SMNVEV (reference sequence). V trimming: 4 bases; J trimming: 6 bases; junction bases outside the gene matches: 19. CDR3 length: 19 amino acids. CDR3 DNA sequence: TGTGCCAGCAGTTCTAGAGGAGTGGGAGGGACAGGGCGAGGCAATGAGCAGTTCTTC. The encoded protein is CASSSRGVGGTGRGNEQFF.

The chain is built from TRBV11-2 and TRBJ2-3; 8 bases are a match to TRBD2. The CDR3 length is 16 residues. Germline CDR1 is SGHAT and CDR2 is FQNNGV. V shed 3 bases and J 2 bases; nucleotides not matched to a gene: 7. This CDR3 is CASSFSQRGLTDTQYF. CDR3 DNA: TGTGCCAGCAGCTTCTCCCAGCGGGGGCTCACAGATACGCAGTATTTT.

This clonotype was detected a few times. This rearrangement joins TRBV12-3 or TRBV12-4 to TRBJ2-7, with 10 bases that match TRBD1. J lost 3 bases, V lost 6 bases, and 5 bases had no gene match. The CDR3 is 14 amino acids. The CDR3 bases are TGTGCCAGCAGCCACGGGACAGGGGTCTACGAGCAGTACTTC. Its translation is CASSHGTGVYEQYF.

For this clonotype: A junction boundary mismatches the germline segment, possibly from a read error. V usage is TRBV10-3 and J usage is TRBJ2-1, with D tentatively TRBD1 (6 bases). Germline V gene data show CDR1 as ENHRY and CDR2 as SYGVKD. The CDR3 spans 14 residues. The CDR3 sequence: CAIRGGVKNNEQFF. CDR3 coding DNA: TGTGCAATCAGGGGCGGTGTGAAAAACAATGAGCAGTTCTTC.

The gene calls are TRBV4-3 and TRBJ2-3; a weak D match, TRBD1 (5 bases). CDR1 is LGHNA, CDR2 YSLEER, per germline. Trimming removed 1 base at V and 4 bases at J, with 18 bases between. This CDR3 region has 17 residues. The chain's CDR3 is CASSQGSKPQGADTQYF. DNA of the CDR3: TGCGCCAGCAGCCAAGGATCCAAACCCCAGGGTGCAGATACGCAGTATTTT.